This paragraph reports one T cell receptor (beta chain). Antigen: not known. TCRdb's copy holds only in-frame clones and misses some; the assay was immunoSEQ multiplex PCR. This sample has roughly 110,000 clones, with about 90% found just once. Trimming took 2 bases from V and 0 from J, leaving 10 bases between them. The germline V gene encodes CDR1 SGHAT and CDR2 FQNNGV. The CDR3 is 15 amino acids. The sample originates from a study of T cell responses to AZD1222 COVID-19 vaccine. Study-level information: Second-dose recipients at about 4 or about 12 weeks were treated as one pooled group.

General study findings and limits: The donors showed a predominance of white British ancestry and of females, with possible underestimation of clonal diversity. Nearly half of spike-specific TCRs reportedly target unmutated variant regions. Mapped onto spike, vaccine-associated CD4 TCRs spanned it and were dominant at 160-218 and 743-854.

The TCR originated in an adult in good health. J is TRBJ2-5 and V is TRBV11-2; D remains unclear. The specimen comprised peripheral blood, sampled on day 0 of AZD1222 vaccination. The CDR3 nucleotides read TGTGCCAGCAGCTTACTGGCGCTGTACCAAGAGACCCAGTACTTC. It codes for CASSLLALYQETQYF.